The 9 T cell receptor beta chains below come from one sample, sequenced in a study of technical replicates of blood from a handful of donors. The repertoire was sequenced with immunoSEQ multiplex PCR; TCRdb's copy has only in-frame clones and lacks some. The data contain about 73,000 clones, 93% of them singletons. The source material was T cells isolated from PBMCs. The receptor source for this set is a human donor in good health.

CDR3 in amino acids: CAWQSTGELFF. The CDR3 DNA is TGTGCCTGGCAATCCACCGGGGAGCTGTTTTTT. The J gene is TRBJ2-2, the V gene TRBV30, with D unresolved. This CDR3 contains 11 residues. V lost 5 bases and J 4 bases, leaving 5 bases between the germline ends. Germline values: CDR1 GTSNPN, CDR2 SVGIG (reference sequence).

V usage is TRBV19 and J usage is TRBJ2-5; 9 nucleotides agree with TRBD2. The trim removed 6 bases at V and 0 bases at J, leaving 5 bases unmatched. Per the germline V gene, CDR1 is LNHDA and CDR2 is SQIVND (reference sequence). The CDR3 has 15 amino acids. The CDR3 loop is CASRRAGGNQETQYF. CDR3 coding DNA: TGTGCCAGTAGGAGAGCGGGGGGAAACCAAGAGACCCAGTACTTC.

The chain has TRBV7-9 and TRBJ2-7; D might be TRBD1 (5 bases). V lost 5 bases, J lost 3 bases, and 11 bases lay in between. CDR3 length equals 13 residues. Per germline, CDR1 SEHNR and CDR2 FQNEAQ (reference sequence). For the CDR3, the DNA is TGTGCCAGCAGCCCCAGGGAACACTACGAGCAGTACTTC. Translation gives CASSPREHYEQYF.

This chain joins TRBV4-2 and TRBJ1-1; D uncertain. V lost 4 bases and J lost 7, with 22 bases in between. Germline assignment: CDR1 LGHNA and CDR2 YNFKEQ. The CDR3 spans 16 residues. CDR3 sequence: CASSRENWAGGNEAFF. The CDR3 coding sequence is TGTGCCAGCAGCCGTGAAAATTGGGCAGGTGGAAATGAAGCTTTCTTT.

The gene calls are TRBV7-2 and TRBJ2-7; TRBD2 agrees at 7 bases. The ends lost 5 bases at V and 2 bases at J; junction bases unmatched: 6. This CDR3 comprises 14 residues. CDR1 and CDR2 (germline): SGHTA, FQGNSA. The CDR3 is CASSLGGGTYEQYF. The CDR3 DNA reads as TGTGCCAGCAGCCTTGGCGGGGGAACCTACGAGCAGTACTTC.

A single count supports this clone. Written as DNA, the CDR3 is TGTGCCAGCGGACAGGGAGGGCAGGAGACCCAGTACTTC. This gives the protein CASGQGGQETQYF. V is TRBV11-3 and J is TRBJ2-5; D is possibly TRBD1 (8 bases). Germline lookup yields CDR1 SGHNT and CDR2 YENEEA. Trimming shortened V by 8 bases and J by 5 bases, and 15 bases separated the two germline ends. The CDR3 is 13 residues long.

The gene calls are TRBV13 and TRBJ1-5, with 7 bases lining up with TRBD1. Germline lookup yields CDR1 PRHDT and CDR2 FYEKMQ (reference sequence). CDR3 length: 15 residues. V lost 0 bases and J lost 3; bases outside the gene matches: 2. The CDR3 loop reads CASSLGQGDNQPQHF. Here the CDR3 DNA reads TGTGCCAGCAGCTTAGGCCAGGGGGACAATCAGCCCCAGCATTTT. Full variable domain (missing parts from reference TRBV13 and TRBJ1-5): AAGVIQSPRHLIKEKRETATLKCYPIPRHDTVYWYQQGPGQDPQFLISFYEKMQSDKGSIPDRFSAQQFSDYHSELNMSSLELGDSALYFCASSLGQGDNQPQHFGDGTRLSIL.

This chain connects TRBV11-2 to TRBJ1-3, with 9 positions matching TRBD1. After removal of 6 bases from V and 4 bases from J, the junction contained 10 bases not matched to a gene. The CDR3 runs 16 residues. Germline CDR1 reads SGHAT; CDR2 reads FQNNGV. The CDR3 DNA reads TGTGCCAGCAGTCGCCCCGGGACAGGGAGGGGAAACACCATATATTTT. Translation: CASSRPGTGRGNTIYF.

This chain joins TRBV28 and TRBJ2-7; TRBD2 is a possible D gene (5 bases). The CDR3 consists of 12 residues. Germline CDR1 reads MDHEN; CDR2 reads SYDVKM. V lost 10 bases and J lost 4, with 14 bases in between. The CDR3 DNA sequence: TGTGCCATATACGGCGGGCAGTACGAGCAGTACTTC. This gives the protein CAIYGGQYEQYF.